This TCR beta chain was captured by sequencing in a study of early T cells in non-severe SARS-CoV-2 infection. Study context: Sequencing input comprised bulk RNA from unsorted whole blood; chain pairing was not available.

Researchers attached unique molecular identifiers to individual cDNA molecules. TCRdb re-analysed the 5' RACE reads in MiXCR, keeping a single row per CDR3 protein. The data show tens of thousands of distinct CDR3 sequences, roughly an eighth seen once. To note about this clonotype: Its antigen is not identified.

Study-level points and caveats: Database matching using VDJdb favored anti-spike CD8 responses, with private and CD4 specificities left missing.

The CDR3 spans 14 residues. The V and J ends lost 3 bases and 5 bases respectively, with 8 bases between them. Germline CDR1 and CDR2: SEHNR and FQNEAQ (reference sequence). The chain is built from TRBV7-9 and TRBJ1-6, with D tentatively TRBD1 (5 bases). Specimen: whole blood. The TCR comes from an adult who was a healthcare worker with PCR-confirmed SARS-CoV-2 infection or an uninfected control (not recorded which). CDR3 bases: TGTGCCAGCAGCTTTAGCAGGGATAATTCACCCCTCCACTTT. Residues: CASSFSRDNSPLHF. The full variable domain, rest sourced from reference TRBV7-9 and TRBJ1-6, is DTGVSQNPRHKITKRGQNVTFRCDPISEHNRLYWYRQTLGQGPEFLTYFQNEAQLEKSRLLSDRFSAERPKGSFSTLEIQRTEQGDSAMYLCASSFSRDNSPLHFGNGTRLTVT.